One and the same sample provided the 6 T cell receptor beta chains below, sequenced in a study of blood T cell repertoires in COVID-19. Libraries were prepared by immunoSEQ multiplex PCR; TCRdb keeps only in-frame clonotypes and omits some of them. The table lists 200,000 to 250,000 clones, 60% to 85% of them singletons. The sequenced sample was peripheral blood. The receptor source for this set is a woman between 70 and 85 years old with acute or convalescent COVID-19.

V usage is TRBV18 and J usage is TRBJ2-7; 8 bases fit TRBD1. V was clipped by 2 bases and J by 7 bases; unmatched bases: 10. This CDR3 contains 15 residues. Germline V gives CDR1 KGHSH, CDR2 LQKENI. CDR3 nucleotides: TGTGCCAGCTCACCAGCGCCGACAGGGGTAACGGAGCAGTACTTC. Translation: CASSPAPTGVTEQYF. The whole variable domain, remainder taken from reference TRBV18 and TRBJ2-7, is NAGVMQNPRHLVRRRGQEARLRCSPMKGHSHVYWYRQLPEEGLKFMVYLQKENIIDESGMPKERFSAEFPKEGPSILRIQQVVRGDSAAYFCASSPAPTGVTEQYFGPGTRLTVT.

The chain couples TRBV7-3 to TRBJ2-1, with D tentatively TRBD2 (6 bases). The CDR3 loop spans 14 amino acids. Per the germline V gene, CDR1 is SGHTA and CDR2 is FQGTGA. Trimming removed 6 bases from V and 9 bases from J, with 18 bases in between. The CDR3 loop is CASSSGGSVSEQFF. In nucleotides, the CDR3 is TGTGCCAGCAGTTCTGGGGGGTCGGTGAGTGAGCAGTTCTTC.

This clone was recorded a few times. The genes are TRBV4-1 and TRBJ2-5; 7 bases align to TRBD2. This CDR3 contains 15 residues. Losses at the gene ends were 4 bases for V and 5 bases for J; bases not matched to a gene: 10. From germline, CDR1 is MGHRA and CDR2 YSYEKL. The CDR3: CASSPAGDPRETQYF. The CDR3 bases are TGCGCCAGCAGCCCTGCGGGGGACCCACGTGAGACCCAGTACTTC.

The chain recombines TRBV6-5 with TRBJ1-3; tentatively, D is TRBD1 (5 bases). Germline V CDR1 and CDR2: MNHEY, SVGAGI. V lost 6 bases to trimming and J lost 0 bases, with 12 bases between them. The CDR3 runs to 15 residues. The CDR3 reads CASRSQGSSGNTIYF. The CDR3 DNA reads TGTGCCAGCAGGTCCCAGGGTAGCTCTGGAAACACCATATATTTT.

J is TRBJ2-5 and V is TRBV6-5; 8 nucleotides align to TRBD2. Germline V CDR1 and CDR2: MNHEY, SVGAGI. Trimming cost V 2 bases and J 2 bases; bases outside gene matches: 7. The CDR3 length is 16 residues. The DNA for the CDR3 is TGTGCCAGCAGTTACCAGCGGGGGCCCCCACAAGAGACCCAGTACTTC. Its protein is CASSYQRGPPQETQYF.

This rearrangement joins TRBV5-1 to TRBJ2-1; maybe TRBD1 (6 bases). The germline gives CDR1 SGHRS, CDR2 YFSETQ. Trimming pared 7 bases from V and 3 bases from J, leaving 17 bases between. The CDR3 runs 15 residues. The chain's CDR3 is CASGPTGINYNEQFF. CDR3 nucleotides: TGCGCCAGCGGACCGACAGGAATAAACTACAATGAGCAGTTCTTC.